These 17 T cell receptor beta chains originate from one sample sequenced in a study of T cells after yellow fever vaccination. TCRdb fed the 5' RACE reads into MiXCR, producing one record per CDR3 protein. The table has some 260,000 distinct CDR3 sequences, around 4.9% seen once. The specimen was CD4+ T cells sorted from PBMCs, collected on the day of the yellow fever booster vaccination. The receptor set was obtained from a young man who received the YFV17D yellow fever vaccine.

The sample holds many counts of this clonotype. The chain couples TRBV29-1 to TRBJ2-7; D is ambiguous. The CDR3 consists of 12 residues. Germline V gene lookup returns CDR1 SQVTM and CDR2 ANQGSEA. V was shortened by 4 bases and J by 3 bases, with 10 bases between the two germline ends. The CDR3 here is CSVVSAGYEQYF. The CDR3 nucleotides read TGCAGCGTTGTGTCGGCCGGCTACGAGCAGTACTTC.

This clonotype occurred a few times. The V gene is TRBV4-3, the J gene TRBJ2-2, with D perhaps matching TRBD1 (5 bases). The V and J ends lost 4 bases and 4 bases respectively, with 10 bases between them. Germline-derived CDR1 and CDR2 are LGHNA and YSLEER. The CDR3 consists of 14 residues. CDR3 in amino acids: CASSPLGVTGELFF. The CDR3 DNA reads TGCGCCAGCAGCCCCCTAGGGGTCACCGGGGAGCTGTTTTTT.

In DNA, the CDR3 is TGTGCCAGCAGTTGGGTGGGTGGCTACACCTTC. This encodes CASSWVGGYTF. The chain has TRBV6-5 and TRBJ1-2; D is undetermined. CDR3 length: 11 amino acids. The germline gives CDR1 MNHEY, CDR2 SVGAGI. The ends were cut back, 4 bases at V and 7 bases at J, with 7 bases in the middle.

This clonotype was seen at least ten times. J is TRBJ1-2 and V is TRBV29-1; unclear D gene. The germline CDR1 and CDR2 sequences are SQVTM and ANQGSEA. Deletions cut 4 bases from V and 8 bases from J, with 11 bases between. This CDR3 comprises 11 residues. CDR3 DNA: TGCAGCGTTGCCGCTGACACCGGCTACACCTTC. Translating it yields CSVAADTGYTF.

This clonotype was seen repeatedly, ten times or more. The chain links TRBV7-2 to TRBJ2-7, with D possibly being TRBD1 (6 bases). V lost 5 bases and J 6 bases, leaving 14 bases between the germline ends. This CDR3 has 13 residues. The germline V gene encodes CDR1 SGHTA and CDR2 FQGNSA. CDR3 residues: CASSPTGFGEQYF. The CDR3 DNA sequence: TGTGCCAGCAGCCCTACAGGGTTCGGCGAGCAGTACTTC.

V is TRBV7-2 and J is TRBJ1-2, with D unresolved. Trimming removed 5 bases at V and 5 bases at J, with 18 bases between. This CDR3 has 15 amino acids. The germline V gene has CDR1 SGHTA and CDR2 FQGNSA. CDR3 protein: CASSPALVSGYGYTF. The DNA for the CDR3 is TGTGCCAGCAGCCCAGCCTTAGTTTCGGGATATGGCTACACCTTC.

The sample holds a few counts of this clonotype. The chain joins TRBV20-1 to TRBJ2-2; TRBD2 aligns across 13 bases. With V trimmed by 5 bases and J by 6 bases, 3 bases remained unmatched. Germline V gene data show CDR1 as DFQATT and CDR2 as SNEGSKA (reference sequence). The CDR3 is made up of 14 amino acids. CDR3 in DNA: TGCAGTGCTCGGACTAGCGGGGGTGCCGGGGAGCTGTTTTTT. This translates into CSARTSGGAGELFF.

This CDR3 reads CATSRDILQKLFF. The CDR3 nucleotides read TGTGCCACCAGCCGGGATATCCTTCAAAAACTGTTTTTT. The rearrangement uses TRBV10-3 and TRBJ1-4, with no clear D. This CDR3 has 13 residues. CDR1 is ENHRY and CDR2 is SYGVKD in the germline V gene. Trimming removed 10 bases from V and 9 bases from J, with 18 bases in between.

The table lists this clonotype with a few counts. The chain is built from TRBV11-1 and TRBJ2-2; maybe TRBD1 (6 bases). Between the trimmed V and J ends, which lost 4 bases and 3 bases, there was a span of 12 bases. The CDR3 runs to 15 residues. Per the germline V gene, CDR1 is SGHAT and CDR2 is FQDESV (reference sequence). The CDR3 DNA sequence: TGTGCCAGCAGCTCACCGACAGGTTACACCGGGGAGCTGTTTTTT. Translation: CASSSPTGYTGELFF.

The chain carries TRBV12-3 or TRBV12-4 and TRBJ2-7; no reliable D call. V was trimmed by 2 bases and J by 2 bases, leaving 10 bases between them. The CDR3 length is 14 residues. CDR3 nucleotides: TGTGCCAGCAGTTTAAATGCGCTAGCCTACGAGCAGTACTTC. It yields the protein CASSLNALAYEQYF.

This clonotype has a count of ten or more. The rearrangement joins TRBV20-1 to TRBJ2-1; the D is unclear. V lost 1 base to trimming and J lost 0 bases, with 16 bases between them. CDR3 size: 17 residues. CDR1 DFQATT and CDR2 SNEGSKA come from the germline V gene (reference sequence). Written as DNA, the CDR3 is TGCAGTGCTAGAGGGATCCCCAGGCAGAGCTCCTACAATGAGCAGTTCTTC. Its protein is CSARGIPRQSSYNEQFF.

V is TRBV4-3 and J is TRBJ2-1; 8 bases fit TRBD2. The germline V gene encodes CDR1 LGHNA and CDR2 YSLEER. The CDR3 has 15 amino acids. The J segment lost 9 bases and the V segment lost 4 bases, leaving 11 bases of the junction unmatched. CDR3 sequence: CASSLNRGGAGEQFF. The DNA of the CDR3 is TGCGCCAGCAGCCTCAACCGGGGGGGGGCCGGTGAGCAGTTCTTC.

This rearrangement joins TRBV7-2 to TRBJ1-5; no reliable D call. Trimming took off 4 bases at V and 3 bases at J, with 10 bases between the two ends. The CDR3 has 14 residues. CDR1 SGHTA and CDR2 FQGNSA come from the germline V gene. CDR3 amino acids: CASSSPGLNQPQHF. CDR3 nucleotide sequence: TGTGCCAGCAGCTCCCCGGGCCTCAATCAGCCCCAGCATTTT.

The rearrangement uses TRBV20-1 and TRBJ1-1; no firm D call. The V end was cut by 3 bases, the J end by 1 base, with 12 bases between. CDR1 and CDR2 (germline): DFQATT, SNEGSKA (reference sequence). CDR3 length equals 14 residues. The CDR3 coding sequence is TGCAGTGCTAGTAACCGGGTTGGGAACACTGAAGCTTTCTTT. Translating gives CSASNRVGNTEAFF.

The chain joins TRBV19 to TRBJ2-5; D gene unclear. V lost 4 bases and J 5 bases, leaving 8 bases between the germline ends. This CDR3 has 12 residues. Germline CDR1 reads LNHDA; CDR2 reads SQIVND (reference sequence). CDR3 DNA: TGTGCCAGTAGTAATCCTCCGGAGACCCAGTACTTC. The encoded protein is CASSNPPETQYF.

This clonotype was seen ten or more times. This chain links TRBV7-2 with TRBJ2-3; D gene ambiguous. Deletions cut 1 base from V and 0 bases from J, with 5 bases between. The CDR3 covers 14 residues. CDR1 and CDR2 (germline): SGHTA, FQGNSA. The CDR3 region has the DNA TGTGCCAGCAGCTTAGTCCCGAGCACAGATACGCAGTATTTT. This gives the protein CASSLVPSTDTQYF.

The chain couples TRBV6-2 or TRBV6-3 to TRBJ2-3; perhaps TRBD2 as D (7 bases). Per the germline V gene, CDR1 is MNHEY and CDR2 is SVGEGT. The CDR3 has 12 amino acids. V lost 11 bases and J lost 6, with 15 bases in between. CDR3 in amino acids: CASRRGADTQYF. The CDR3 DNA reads TGTGCCTCCCGTCGGGGGGCCGATACGCAGTATTTT.